This T cell receptor (beta chain) was captured in a study of cytomegalovirus exposure and HLA in healthy donors. Findings and limits, study-wide: Another analysis was done later, and it associated 16,951 TCR beta sequences with HLA alleles at 0.05 false discovery rate.

V lost 3 bases to trimming and J lost 5 bases; unmatched junction nucleotides: 7. The CDR3 is made up of 17 amino acids. Germline V lookup: CDR1 SEHNR, CDR2 FQNEAQ (reference sequence). Use of 60 Vbeta and 13 Jbeta primers characterized the PCR. As handled by the study authors: Among the unique TCR beta chains that a later analysis counted, roughly 80 million in all, about 11 million were shared. TCRdb keeps only in-frame clones here, not all; method: immunoSEQ multiplex PCR. That table is the source of V, J and clone size, and D and trimming were worked out from the DNA. The data hold approximately 180,000 clones, with 80% observed a single time. The sample holds a few counts of this clone. Its antigen is as yet unknown.

Sequencing was carried out using PBMCs. This chain connects TRBV7-9 to TRBJ2-2; 12 bases are shared with TRBD1. The TCR was taken from a man aged 25 to 40 in good health and CMV-seropositive. This chain's CDR3 is CASSFPGTGGWTGELFF. The CDR3 nucleotides read TGTGCCAGCAGCTTCCCCGGGACAGGGGGCTGGACCGGGGAGCTGTTTTTT.